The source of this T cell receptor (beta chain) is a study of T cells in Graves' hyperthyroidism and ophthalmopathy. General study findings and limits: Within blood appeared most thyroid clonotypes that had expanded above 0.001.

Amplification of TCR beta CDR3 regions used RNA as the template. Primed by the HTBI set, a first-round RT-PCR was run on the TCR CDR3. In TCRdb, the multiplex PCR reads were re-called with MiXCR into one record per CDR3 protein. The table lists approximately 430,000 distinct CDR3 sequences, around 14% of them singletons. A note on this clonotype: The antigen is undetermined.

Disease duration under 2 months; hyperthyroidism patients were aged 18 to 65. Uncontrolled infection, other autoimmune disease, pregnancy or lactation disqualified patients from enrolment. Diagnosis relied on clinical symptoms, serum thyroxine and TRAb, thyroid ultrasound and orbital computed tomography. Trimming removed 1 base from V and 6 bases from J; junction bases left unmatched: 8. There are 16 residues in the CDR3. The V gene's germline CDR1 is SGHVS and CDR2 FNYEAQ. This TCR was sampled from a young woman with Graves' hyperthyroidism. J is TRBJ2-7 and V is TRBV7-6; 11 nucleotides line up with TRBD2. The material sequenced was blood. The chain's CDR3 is CASSLVGTSGGSEQYF. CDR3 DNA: TGTGCCAGCAGCTTAGTAGGGACTAGCGGAGGATCCGAGCAGTACTTC.